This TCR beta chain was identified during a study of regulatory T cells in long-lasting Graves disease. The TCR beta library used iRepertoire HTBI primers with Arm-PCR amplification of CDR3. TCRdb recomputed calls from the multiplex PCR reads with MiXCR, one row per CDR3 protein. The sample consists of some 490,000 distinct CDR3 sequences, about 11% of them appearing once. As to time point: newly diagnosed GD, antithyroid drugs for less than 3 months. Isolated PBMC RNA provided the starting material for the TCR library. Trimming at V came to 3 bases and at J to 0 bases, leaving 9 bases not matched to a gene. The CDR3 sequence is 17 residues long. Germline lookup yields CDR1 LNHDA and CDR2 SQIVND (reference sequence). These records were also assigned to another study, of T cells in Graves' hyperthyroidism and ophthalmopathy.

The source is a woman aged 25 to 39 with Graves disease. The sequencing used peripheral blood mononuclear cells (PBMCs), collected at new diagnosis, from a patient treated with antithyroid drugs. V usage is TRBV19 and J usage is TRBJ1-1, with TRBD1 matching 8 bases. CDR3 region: CASSISDRVRMNTEAFF. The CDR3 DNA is TGTGCCAGTAGTATCTCGGACAGGGTGCGGATGAACACTGAAGCTTTCTTT.